This entry lists 12 T cell receptor beta chains sequenced from one sample in a study of blood T cell repertoires in COVID-19. Assay: immunoSEQ multiplex PCR; the TCRdb copy retains only in-frame clones and omits some. The sample shows about 28,000 clones, more than 85% of them seen only once. Specimen: peripheral blood. The receptors here all came from a woman in her 70s with COVID-19, enrolled during active disease.

V and J are TRBV28 and TRBJ1-3; 8 nucleotides agree with TRBD1. The CDR3 extends over 13 amino acids. The V segment lost 11 bases and the J segment 0 bases; nucleotides outside the gene matches: 3. The germline V gene has CDR1 MDHEN and CDR2 SYDVKM. CDR3 DNA sequence: TGTGCCCCGACAGGGGCCTCTGGAAACACCATATATTTT. As protein: CAPTGASGNTIYF.

This clone came up once. The chain employs TRBV2 and TRBJ1-2; no firm D call. The CDR3 extends over 13 amino acids. Germline V gene data show CDR1 as SNHLY and CDR2 as FYNNEI. Trimming shortened V by 7 bases and J by 4 bases, and 13 bases separated the two germline ends. Written as DNA, the CDR3 is TGTGCCAGCACCGAAGGACTTGCCTATGGCTACACCTTC. Amino acid sequence: CASTEGLAYGYTF.

The chain links TRBV6-5 to TRBJ1-1; D call uncertain. The CDR3 is 14 residues long. V lost 2 bases and J 2 bases, leaving 9 bases between the germline ends. Germline V gene data show CDR1 as MNHEY and CDR2 as SVGAGI. CDR3 DNA sequence: TGTGCCAGCAGTTACCCAGGACTTAACACTGAAGCTTTCTTT. Residues: CASSYPGLNTEAFF.

The rearrangement joins TRBV27 to TRBJ2-7; a weak D match, TRBD1 (6 bases). From germline, CDR1 is MNHEY and CDR2 SMNVEV (reference sequence). This CDR3 spans 13 amino acids. V lost 4 bases, J lost 4 bases, and 11 bases lay in between. Here the CDR3 DNA reads TGTGCCAGCAGTTACAGGGCCGGTTACGAGCAGTACTTC. Its protein is CASSYRAGYEQYF.

This chain connects TRBV6-2 or TRBV6-3 to TRBJ2-1, with 11 bases identical to TRBD2. CDR3 length equals 19 residues. CDR1 is MNHEY, CDR2 SVGEGT, per germline. With V trimmed by 1 base and J by 7 bases, 15 bases remained unmatched. CDR3 region: CASSYLGTSGRGVGNEQFF. The CDR3 bases are TGTGCCAGCAGTTACTTGGGAACTAGCGGGAGAGGGGTTGGAAATGAGCAGTTCTTC.

The chain carries TRBV19 and TRBJ1-1; no firm D call. The CDR3 runs to 13 residues. Germline V gene data show CDR1 as LNHDA and CDR2 as SQIVND (reference sequence). V was cut by 3 bases and J by 0 bases, with 5 bases left in between. In nucleotides, the CDR3 is TGTGCCAGTAGTATCGCGATGAACACTGAAGCTTTCTTT. Encoded protein: CASSIAMNTEAFF.

The chain employs TRBV3-1 (or the pseudogene TRBV3-2) and TRBJ2-2; 7 bases agree with TRBD1. CDR1 and CDR2 (germline): LGHDT, YNNKEL (reference sequence). The CDR3 consists of 16 residues. With V trimmed by 4 bases and J by 1 base, 6 bases remained unmatched. The CDR3 region is CASSRNGQVNTGELFF. In DNA, the CDR3 is TGTGCCAGCAGCCGGAACGGACAGGTGAACACCGGGGAGCTGTTTTTT.

The V call is TRBV28, the J call TRBJ2-3; maybe TRBD1 (6 bases). Germline CDR1 is MDHEN and CDR2 is SYDVKM. There are 15 residues in the CDR3. V was clipped by 1 base and J by 3 bases, with 11 bases between them. The CDR3 bases are TGTGCCAGCAGTTTATTGGTCAGGGGTACAGATACGCAGTATTTT. Its protein is CASSLLVRGTDTQYF.

The chain is built from TRBV7-2 and TRBJ2-7, with 9 bases fitting TRBD2. The germline CDR1 and CDR2 sequences are SGHTA and FQGNSA. CDR3 size: 14 residues. V shed 3 bases, J shed 4 bases, and the junction held 4 bases outside the gene matches. CDR3 bases: TGTGCCAGCAGCTTTCTAGCGGGATTGTACGAGCAGTACTTC. This codes for CASSFLAGLYEQYF.

This clone was counted a single time. The chain carries TRBV3-1 (or the pseudogene TRBV3-2) and TRBJ2-6; 10 bases are shared with TRBD2. With 1 base clipped from V and 0 bases from J, the junction kept 3 bases outside the gene matches. CDR1 is LGHDT and CDR2 is YNNKEL in the germline V gene (reference sequence). The CDR3 loop spans 18 amino acids. The CDR3 here is CASSQGLAGFSGANVLTF. The CDR3, as DNA: TGTGCCAGCAGCCAAGGACTAGCGGGCTTCTCTGGGGCCAACGTCCTGACTTTC.

V and J are TRBV18 and TRBJ2-7; TRBD1 agrees at 8 bases. Losses at the gene ends were 2 bases for V and 4 bases for J; bases not matched to a gene: 4. Germline V gene data show CDR1 as KGHSH and CDR2 as LQKENI. This CDR3 is 14 amino acids long. The DNA for the CDR3 is TGTGCCAGCTCACCAGAGACAGGGGCTTACGAGCAGTACTTC. Its translation: CASSPETGAYEQYF.

The V call is TRBV6-2 or TRBV6-3, the J call TRBJ2-3, with 10 bases identical to TRBD2. Germline values: CDR1 MNHEY, CDR2 SVGEGT. With 4 bases clipped from V and 4 bases from J, the junction kept 5 bases outside the gene matches. The CDR3 consists of 15 residues. CDR3 protein: CASSWSGRAPDTQYF. The DNA for the CDR3 is TGTGCCAGCAGTTGGAGCGGGAGGGCCCCAGATACGCAGTATTTT.